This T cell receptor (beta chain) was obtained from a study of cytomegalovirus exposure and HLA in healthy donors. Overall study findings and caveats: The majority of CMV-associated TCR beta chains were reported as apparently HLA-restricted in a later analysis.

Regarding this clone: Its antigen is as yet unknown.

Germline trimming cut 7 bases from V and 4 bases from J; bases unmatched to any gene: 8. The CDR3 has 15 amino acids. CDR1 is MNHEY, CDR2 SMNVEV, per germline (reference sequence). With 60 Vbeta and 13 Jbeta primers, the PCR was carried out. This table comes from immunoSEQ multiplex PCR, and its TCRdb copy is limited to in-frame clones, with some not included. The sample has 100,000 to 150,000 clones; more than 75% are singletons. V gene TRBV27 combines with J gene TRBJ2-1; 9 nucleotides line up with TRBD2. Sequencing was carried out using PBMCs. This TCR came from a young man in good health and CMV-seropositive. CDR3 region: CASKQTSGPYNEQFF. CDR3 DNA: TGTGCCAGCAAACAAACTAGCGGGCCTTACAATGAGCAGTTCTTC.